Each of the 22 T cell receptor beta chains below was sequenced from the same sample in a study of blood T cell repertoires in COVID-19. Sequencing was performed with immunoSEQ multiplex PCR; in TCRdb, only in-frame clones are kept and a portion is missing. This sample yields roughly 100,000 clones, of which 70% to 90% are seen a single time; 1.5% to 2% belongs to the top ten. Sequencing input: peripheral blood. The receptors were sampled from an elderly man with acute or convalescent COVID-19.

The table lists this clone with a few counts. V usage is TRBV11-2 and J usage is TRBJ2-7; 8 nucleotides match TRBD1. CDR1 and CDR2 from the germline V gene are SGHAT and FQNNGV. V lost 5 bases and J lost 2; bases outside the gene matches: 11. The CDR3 is 16 amino acids. CDR3 coding DNA: TGTGCCAGCAGCATCAGCCGGACAGGGTTTCCCTACGAGCAGTACTTC. As protein: CASSISRTGFPYEQYF.

The chain has TRBV18 and TRBJ1-6, with D possibly matching TRBD1 (6 bases). V shed 2 bases and J shed 10 bases, with 15 bases lying between them. Germline V lookup: CDR1 KGHSH, CDR2 LQKENI. The CDR3 runs 15 residues. The chain's CDR3 is CASSPGAGAGSPLHF. The CDR3, as DNA: TGTGCCAGCTCACCAGGGGCAGGGGCTGGCTCACCCCTCCACTTT.

The rearrangement joins TRBV4-2 to TRBJ2-7; 12 nucleotides align to TRBD2. Looked up from germline, CDR1 is LGHNA and CDR2 is YNFKEQ. V lost 4 bases and J lost 0; bases outside the gene matches: 7. CDR3 length: 17 amino acids. CDR3 sequence: CASSPGGTSGPSYEQYF. Written as DNA, the CDR3 is TGTGCCAGCAGCCCCGGGGGGACTAGCGGGCCCTCCTACGAGCAGTACTTC.

This clone was observed a few times. V usage is TRBV2 and J usage is TRBJ2-7, with 9 bases fitting TRBD2. V was clipped by 1 base and J by 4 bases; unmatched bases: 5. The CDR3 consists of 15 residues. Per the germline V gene, CDR1 is SNHLY and CDR2 is FYNNEI. As DNA, the CDR3 is TGTGCCAGCAGTGAAGTTACTAGCGGGCGATACGAGCAGTACTTC. This sequence encodes CASSEVTSGRYEQYF.

This clone was found once. The chain carries TRBV18 and TRBJ1-3, with D perhaps matching TRBD1 (6 bases). The germline V gene has CDR1 KGHSH and CDR2 LQKENI. The germline V and J ends were trimmed by 6 bases and 5 bases, with 20 bases remaining between them. This CDR3 has 16 residues. CDR3 sequence reads: CASSPRTAAFRNTIYF. DNA for the CDR3: TGTGCCAGCTCCCCGAGGACAGCCGCTTTTAGAAACACCATATATTTT. Variable domain in full (rest from reference TRBV18 and TRBJ1-3): NAGVMQNPRHLVRRRGQEARLRCSPMKGHSHVYWYRQLPEEGLKFMVYLQKENIIDESGMPKERFSAEFPKEGPSILRIQQVVRGDSAAYFCASSPRTAAFRNTIYFGEGSWLTVV.

This chain links TRBV4-1 with TRBJ1-6; 7 bases are a match to TRBD1. V was clipped by 2 bases and J by 7 bases; unmatched bases: 11. Germline CDR1 reads MGHRA; CDR2 reads YSYEKL. The CDR3 length is 17 residues. CDR3 region: CASSQTQGDSRNSPLHF. Here the CDR3 DNA reads TGCGCCAGCAGCCAAACTCAAGGGGACAGCCGGAATTCACCCCTCCACTTT.

The genes are TRBV2 and TRBJ2-5; 7 bases map to TRBD2. CDR3 size: 14 residues. V dropped 5 bases and J dropped 5; count of bases not matched to a gene: 8. The germline CDR1 and CDR2 sequences are SNHLY and FYNNEI. The CDR3 here is CASSRDYSPETQYF. The CDR3 coding sequence is TGTGCCAGCAGTAGGGACTACTCCCCCGAGACCCAGTACTTC.

This rearrangement joins TRBV7-8 to TRBJ2-1, with 8 bases lining up with TRBD1. V lost 4 bases, J lost 7 bases, and 6 bases stayed unmatched. In germline, CDR1 is SGHVS, CDR2 FQNEAQ. The CDR3 has 14 residues. CDR3 sequence: CASSSTRQGNEQFF. The CDR3 DNA is TGTGCCAGCAGCTCAACAAGACAGGGGAATGAGCAGTTCTTC.

The chain combines TRBV5-1 with TRBJ2-3; D perhaps matches TRBD1 (6 bases). Trimming took 1 base from V and 5 from J, leaving 11 bases between them. CDR3 size: 14 residues. From germline, CDR1 is SGHRS and CDR2 YFSETQ. CDR3: CASSLTHREDTQYF. The CDR3 nucleotides read TGCGCCAGCAGCTTGACCCACAGGGAAGATACGCAGTATTTT.

The gene calls are TRBV6-6 and TRBJ1-5; D is uncertain. Trimming removed 1 base at V and 0 bases at J, with 7 bases between. CDR1 and CDR2 (germline): MNHNY, SVGAGI (reference sequence). This CDR3 contains 15 residues. This CDR3 is CASSYFDNSNQPQHF. In DNA form, the CDR3 reads TGTGCCAGCAGTTACTTTGACAATAGCAATCAGCCCCAGCATTTT.

The rearrangement joins TRBV6-5 to TRBJ2-1; D is ambiguous. The CDR3 sequence is 14 residues long. Trimming shortened V by 5 bases and J by 0 bases, and 8 bases separated the two germline ends. Germline lookup yields CDR1 MNHEY and CDR2 SVGAGI. The CDR3 is CASSTESSYNEQFF. CDR3 DNA sequence: TGTGCCAGCAGTACGGAGAGCTCCTACAATGAGCAGTTCTTC.

The rearrangement joins TRBV25-1 to TRBJ2-1, with TRBD1 matching over 9 bases. The ends lost 7 bases at V and 6 bases at J; junction bases unmatched: 7. The CDR3 covers 14 residues. Germline values: CDR1 MGHDK, CDR2 SYGVNS. The chain's CDR3 is CASKGTGLGNEQFF. The CDR3 DNA follows: TGTGCCAGCAAAGGGACAGGGCTAGGCAATGAGCAGTTCTTC.

The rearrangement joins TRBV2 to TRBJ2-5; D might be TRBD1 (7 bases). CDR1 and CDR2 (germline): SNHLY, FYNNEI. Trimming cost V 3 bases and J 4 bases, with 18 bases left between them. The CDR3 runs 16 residues. The CDR3 DNA follows: TGTGCCAGCAGTGAGGGTCGACAGGGAGGTGGAGAGACCCAGTACTTC. This encodes CASSEGRQGGGETQYF.

The J gene is TRBJ2-7, the V gene TRBV2; TRBD1 agrees at 9 bases. This CDR3 is built from 15 residues. V gave up 5 bases and J gave up 6 bases; unmatched junction bases: 11. CDR1 SNHLY and CDR2 FYNNEI come from the germline V gene. This chain's CDR3 is CASSRPGQGPGEQYF. CDR3 coding DNA: TGTGCCAGCAGTCGTCCGGGACAGGGACCGGGCGAGCAGTACTTC. Full variable domain (remainder filled in from reference TRBV2 and TRBJ2-7): EPEVTQTPSHQVTQMGQEVILRCVPISNHLYFYWYRQILGQKVEFLVSFYNNEISEKSEIFDDQFSVERPDGSNFTLKIRSTKLEDSAMYFCASSRPGQGPGEQYFGPGTRLTVT.

Here the CDR3 DNA reads TGTGCCAGCAGCTTAGATGGGACTAGCGGGGTCAATGAGCAGTTCTTC. As protein: CASSLDGTSGVNEQFF. V and J are TRBV7-2 and TRBJ2-1; 13 positions match TRBD2. The germline V gene has CDR1 SGHTA and CDR2 FQGNSA. Germline trimming cut 1 base from V and 6 bases from J; bases unmatched to any gene: 3. The CDR3 totals 16 residues.

This chain joins TRBV4-3 and TRBJ2-7, with TRBD1 identical over 8 bases. Germline CDR1 and CDR2: LGHNA and YSLEER. This CDR3 contains 15 residues. V lost 0 bases, J lost 3 bases, and 4 bases stayed unmatched. CDR3 amino acids: CASSQDRGLIYEQYF. DNA of the CDR3: TGCGCCAGCAGCCAAGACAGGGGGCTTATCTACGAGCAGTACTTC.

CDR3 bases: TGTGCCAGCAGCTTAGGTGGAAAACTAACCTACAATGAGCAGTTCTTC. It encodes CASSLGGKLTYNEQFF. This chain links TRBV7-2 with TRBJ2-1, with D uncertain. The CDR3 totals 16 residues. Germline CDR1 is SGHTA and CDR2 is FQGNSA. The V end was cut by 1 base, the J end by 2 bases, with 12 bases between.

The chain joins TRBV18 to TRBJ2-1; 11 bases align to TRBD2. V shed 6 bases, J shed 3 bases, and the junction held 10 bases outside the gene matches. CDR1 and CDR2 from the germline V gene are KGHSH and LQKENI. The CDR3 sequence is 17 residues long. Here the CDR3 DNA reads TGTGCCAGCTCCCTCTCCATAGCGGGAGGGCGCTACAATGAGCAGTTCTTC. This gives the protein CASSLSIAGGRYNEQFF. Based on the CDR3 plus reference TRBV18 and TRBJ2-1, the full variable domain is NAGVMQNPRHLVRRRGQEARLRCSPMKGHSHVYWYRQLPEEGLKFMVYLQKENIIDESGMPKERFSAEFPKEGPSILRIQQVVRGDSAAYFCASSLSIAGGRYNEQFFGPGTRLTVL.

The J gene is TRBJ2-3, the V gene TRBV7-3; 8 bases agree with TRBD2. Germline CDR1 is SGHTA and CDR2 is FQGTGA. The ends lost 5 bases at V and 4 bases at J; junction bases unmatched: 5. The CDR3 sequence is 14 residues long. CDR3 in DNA: TGTGCCAGCAGCCGCGGACTAGCTGCAGATACGCAGTATTTT. Protein: CASSRGLAADTQYF. Using reference TRBV7-3 and TRBJ2-3 for the parts outside the CDR3, the full variable domain is GAGVSQTPSNKVTEKGKYVELRCDPISGHTALYWYRQSLGQGPEFLIYFQGTGAADDSGLPNDRFFAVRPEGSVSTLKIQRTERGDSAVYLCASSRGLAADTQYFGPGTRLTVL.

V is TRBV24-1 and J is TRBJ2-2, with a weak D call TRBD2 (6 bases). Germline assignment: CDR1 KGHDR and CDR2 SFDVKD. Trimming stripped 0 bases from V and 6 bases from J, with 10 bases between. CDR3 size: 15 residues. The CDR3 is CATSDLGRTSGELFF. The CDR3 region has the DNA TGTGCCACCAGTGATTTGGGGAGGACGTCCGGGGAGCTGTTTTTT.

The chain couples TRBV7-2 to TRBJ1-2, with 12 bases lining up with TRBD1. This CDR3 comprises 15 residues. Looked up from germline, CDR1 is SGHTA and CDR2 is FQGNSA. J gave up 6 bases and V 5 bases, and 7 bases lay outside the gene matches. The CDR3 is CASSKEGQGANGYTF. DNA for the CDR3: TGTGCCAGCAGCAAGGAGGGACAGGGGGCGAATGGCTACACCTTC.

The chain links TRBV5-1 to TRBJ2-3; D is uncertain. Germline CDR1 and CDR2: SGHRS and YFSETQ. CDR3 length equals 14 residues. The V and J ends lost 0 bases and 4 bases respectively, with 9 bases between them. In nucleotides, the CDR3 is TGCGCCAGCAGCTTGGGTGCCAGCGCAGATACGCAGTATTTT. Translating it yields CASSLGASADTQYF.